This T cell receptor beta chain was identified in a study of shared clonotypes between healthy human individuals (dated by TCRdb to 2018 to 2021). Concerning the study at large: A few men and a couple of women, aged 18 to 49 years, made up the cohort. Between about 0.9 and 8.9 billion PBMCs per donor were obtained by leukapheresis. The study deeply sequenced blood TCR repertoires of 5 or 6 healthy adults to estimate repertoire size and the extent of clonotype sharing between individuals. Different laboratories and diverse techniques were used to prepare libraries and sequence TCR repertoires, to increase sequencing depth and limit assay-specific biases. For each donor, CD4 naive and CD4 memory were each given three plates, CD8 naive was given two plates, and CD8 memory was given one plate. General findings and caveats noted by the study authors: Larger estimated clonotype richness was generally found for naive subsets than for memory subsets. Clonotypes shared by all four sorted-subset donors showed higher generation probabilities than non-shared clonotypes. Sampling was restricted to blood, and TCR repertoires in tissues likely differ from the TCR repertoires found in blood. Sharing across several donors was observed for around 5% of naive CD4, 3% to 3.5% of naive CD8, about 2.3% of memory CD4, and approximately 0.41% of memory CD8 clonotypes. The small number of donors limited the genetic and exposure-history diversity represented. Based on pairwise subsampling, the degree of clonotype sharing among donors was expected to be affected by sequencing depth. Incomplete sequencing was indicated by rarefaction of sorted-subset datasets, despite the large sequencing depth.

Using the deep immunoSEQ assay, TCR CDR3 regions were amplified from genomic DNA by multiplex PCR. For each cell subset, the extracted genomic DNA was distributed evenly across all wells of several immunoSEQ 96-well plates, and each plate served as one replicate. Each replicate PCR for sorted subsets received 150 to 250 ng genomic DNA, equal to roughly 30,000 T cell genomes. The purified libraries were quantified using a Qubit 3.0 fluorometer, sized with a Bioanalyzer 2100, and then quantified again using the KAPA Library Quantification kit. A separate single-read 150-cycle Illumina NextSeq 550 flow cell was used to sequence each immunoSEQ 96-well plate. The study's own analysis went as follows. Because the immunoSEQ output held only junctional sequences and lacked quality scores, the filtering could not match the filtering applied to full-length reads. Sequences were annotated with PyIR, a Python wrapper for IgBLAST v1.9, using IMGT germline references to assign V/J genes and CDR3. Reads with weak V/J assignments (E-value above 1e-6), missing CDR3, stop codons, out-of-frame junctions, or ambiguous translated residues were removed. V3J clonotypes were defined by identical inferred V gene, J gene, and CDR3 amino acid sequence. Percentage overlap between repertoires was computed as shared unique clonotypes divided by the size of the smaller repertoire. Repertoire richness was assessed with RTK rarefaction, the Chao1 estimator, and Recon v2.1 estimates of unobserved clonotypes. OLGA was used to compute generation probabilities for all TCRbeta clonotypes that the gDNA method yielded from a handful of donors. As stored in TCRdb, this immuneACCESS dataset retains in-frame rearrangements with V and J assigned. A fraction of the clones does not appear; measured against another copy, unresolved V genes explain less than half of the discrepancy, and the remainder lacks a known reason. Clone size and V and J calls were adopted from that table, with D and trimming inferred from the DNA. This sample lists some 2,400,000 clones; more than 90% were detected once. The ten most abundant clones make up 0.1% to 0.15% of the sample.

The donors were healthy, HIV-negative adults who had no recently reported acute infections or vaccinations. All donors were Caucasian adults living in Nashville, Tennessee, USA. Magnetic negative selection was used to enrich CD4+ T cells, after which naive cells were positively selected on CD45RA and the negative fraction became the memory subset. Blood was obtained by leukapheresis, after which PBMCs were separated by Ficoll-Histopaque density gradient centrifugation and cryopreserved in liquid nitrogen vapor phase. Analytical flow cytometry was used to check the purity and quantity of each magnetically sorted T cell population. Genomic DNA was isolated from each sorted fraction and quantified by UV absorbance on a Nanodrop 2000c. According to the germline V gene, CDR1 reads ENHRY and CDR2 reads SYGVKD. V loses 7 bases at its end and J loses 3 bases; junction bases beyond the gene matches: 5. From cysteine to phenylalanine, the CDR3 is 15 amino acids long. The entry retains the CDR3 DNA only, 45 bases that are in frame from base 1.

Notes on this clone: Its antigen remains unidentified. No much larger clone is present one base from it, and per-base qualities are unavailable.

The V and J genes are TRBV10-3 and TRBJ2-1; 11 central nucleotides agree with TRBD2. The receptor was isolated from a man between 18 and 35 years old in good health. Sequenced sample: naive CD4+ T cells sorted from blood. Per the publication, the cell subset or site label means: CD45RA+ positively selected. The DNA is TGTGCCATCACCACCGGACTAGCGGGCTACAATGAGCAGTTCTTC. It translates as CAITTGLAGYNEQFF.